This T cell receptor (beta chain) appears in the sequencing data of a study of shared clonotypes between healthy human individuals. Broader study findings: Clonotype sharing across four donors was observed for around 4.8% of naive CD4 clonotypes. Against clonotypes common to all four donors, non-shared ones had lower generation probabilities. Limitation of the genetic and exposure-history diversity represented came from the few donors.

Worth noting for this clone: Its antigen is still unknown.

Using immunoSEQ multiplex PCR, the repertoire was profiled, and TCRdb retains in-frame clones only, with some absent. The sample lists roughly 500,000 clones, about 95% occurring once. The CDR3 is 15 amino acids. V was trimmed by 2 bases and J by 0 bases, leaving 9 bases between them. CDR1 is SGHVS and CDR2 is FNYEAQ in the germline V gene. This sequence joins TRBV7-6 and TRBJ2-3; D unresolved. Sequencing was performed on naive CD4+ T cells sorted from blood. As to subset: CD45RA+ positively selected. The clonotype originates from a woman younger than 45 in good health. This CDR3 reads CASSLSETSTDTQYF. The CDR3 DNA follows: TGTGCCAGCAGCTTATCCGAGACTAGCACAGATACGCAGTATTTT.